In its sample, the clone carrying this TCR beta chain was seen many times. This entry comes from a study of T cells in Graves' hyperthyroidism and ophthalmopathy. Amplified regions were TCR beta CDR3 sequences from RNA transcripts. Primed by the HTBI set, a first-round RT-PCR was run on the TCR CDR3. TCRdb called the multiplex PCR reads again in MiXCR, with one record for every CDR3 protein. The table shows more than 300,000 distinct CDR3 sequences, with about 14% occurring only once. The CDR3 contains 13 residues. The V gene's germline CDR1 is SQVTM and CDR2 ANQGSEA. Trimming left V 4 bases short and J 3 bases short, with 11 bases between. Thyroid ultrasound, orbital computed tomography, clinical symptoms, and serum thyroxine and TRAb underpinned diagnoses.

The source material was blood. The chain has TRBV29-1 and TRBJ2-3, with D unresolved. The source is a woman in her 30s with Graves' ophthalmopathy. The DNA of the CDR3 is TGCAGCGTTGGGTTTAGGGCGACAGATACGCAGTATTTT. It specifies CSVGFRATDTQYF.